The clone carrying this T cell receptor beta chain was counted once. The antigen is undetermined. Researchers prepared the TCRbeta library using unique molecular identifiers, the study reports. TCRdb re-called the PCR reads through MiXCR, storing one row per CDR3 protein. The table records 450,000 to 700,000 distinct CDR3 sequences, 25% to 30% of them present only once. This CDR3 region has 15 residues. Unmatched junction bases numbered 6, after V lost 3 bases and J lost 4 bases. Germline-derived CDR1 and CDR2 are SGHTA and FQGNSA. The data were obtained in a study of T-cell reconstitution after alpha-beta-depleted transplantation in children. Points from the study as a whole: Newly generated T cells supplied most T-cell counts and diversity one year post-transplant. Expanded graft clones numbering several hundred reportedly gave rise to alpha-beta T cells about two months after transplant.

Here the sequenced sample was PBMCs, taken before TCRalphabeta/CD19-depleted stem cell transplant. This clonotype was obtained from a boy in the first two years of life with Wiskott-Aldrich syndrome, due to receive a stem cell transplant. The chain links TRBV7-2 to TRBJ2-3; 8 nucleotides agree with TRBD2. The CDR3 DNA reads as TGTGCCAGCAGCTTTCAGGGCGGGAGGCCAGATACGCAGTATTTT. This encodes CASSFQGGRPDTQYF. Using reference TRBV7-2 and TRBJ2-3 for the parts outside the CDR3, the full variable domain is GAGVSQSPSNKVTEKGKDVELRCDPISGHTALYWYRQSLGQGLEFLIYFQGNSAPDKSGLPSDRFSAERTGGSVSTLTIQRTQQEDSAVYLCASSFQGGRPDTQYFGPGTRLTVL.